This TCR beta chain was identified during a study of CD8 T cells in ankylosing spondylitis. Findings and limits, study-wide: Seemingly characteristic of ankylosing spondylitis blood was a TCR beta motif consisting of under 10 highly homologous variants.

Trimming took 4 bases from V and 4 from J, leaving 11 bases between them. The CDR3 is 13 residues long. CDR1 and CDR2 from the germline V gene are SGHRS and YFSETQ. MiXCR, run by TCRdb on the 5' RACE reads, gives a single entry per CDR3 protein. The sample holds about 130,000 distinct CDR3 sequences, around 8.5% seen once. This clonotype has at least ten counts. Its antigen remains unidentified. The specimen sequenced was blood, either unsorted or a sorted T cell fraction (not recorded which). The chain couples TRBV5-1 to TRBJ2-5; D is unresolved. The sequence was obtained from a male donor with ankylosing spondylitis or in good health (not recorded which). In DNA, the CDR3 is TGCGCCAGCAGCCCCCGGTGGGGAGAGACCCAGTACTTC. Its translation: CASSPRWGETQYF.